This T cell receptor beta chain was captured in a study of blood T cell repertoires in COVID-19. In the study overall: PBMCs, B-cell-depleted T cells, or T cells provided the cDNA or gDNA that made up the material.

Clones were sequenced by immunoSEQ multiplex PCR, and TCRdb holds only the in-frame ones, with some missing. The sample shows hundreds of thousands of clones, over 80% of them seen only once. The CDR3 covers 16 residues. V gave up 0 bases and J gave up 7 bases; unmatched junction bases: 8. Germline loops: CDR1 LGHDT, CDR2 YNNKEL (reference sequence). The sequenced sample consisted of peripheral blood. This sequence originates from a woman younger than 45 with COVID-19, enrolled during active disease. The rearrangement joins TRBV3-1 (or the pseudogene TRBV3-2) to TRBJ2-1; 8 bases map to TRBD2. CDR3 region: CASSQDILAGGNEQFF. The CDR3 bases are TGTGCCAGCAGCCAAGACATCCTAGCGGGTGGGAATGAGCAGTTCTTC.